These 2 T cell receptor beta chains were sequenced from one sample in a study of molecular identifiers for immune sequencing clone quantification. TCRdb re-derived calls from the PCR reads in MiXCR, one entry per CDR3 protein. Of some 650,000 distinct CDR3 sequences in the sample, 20% were seen once. The source material was naive CD8+ T cells from blood, with Jurkat cell RNA spiked in. Subset here: FACS-sorted CD8+CD4-CCR7+CD45RA+ naive T cells. These receptors all come from a human donor in good health. Some libraries in this study had Jurkat cell RNA spiked in.

This clonotype was counted a few times. V and J are TRBV7-9 and TRBJ2-7; D gene ambiguous. The CDR3 contains 18 residues. CDR1 and CDR2 (germline): SEHNR, FQNEAQ (reference sequence). Trimming removed 1 base at V and 2 bases at J, with 21 bases between. Here the CDR3 reads CASSLGTLMGSTTYEQYF. CDR3 in DNA: TGTGCCAGCAGCTTAGGTACTCTTATGGGCAGCACTACCTACGAGCAGTACTTC.

This clonotype has a count of ten or more. V and J are TRBV2 and TRBJ1-5, with D unclear. The CDR3 is 14 amino acids. The V end lost 3 bases, the J end lost 0 bases, and 6 bases lay between the germline ends. CDR1 is SNHLY, CDR2 FYNNEI, per germline. DNA of the CDR3: TGTGCCAGCAGTGAGGTATATAGCAATCAGCCCCAGCATTTT. Protein product: CASSEVYSNQPQHF.